These T cell receptor beta chains were read from a single sample in a study of cytomegalovirus exposure and HLA in healthy donors. Sequenced by immunoSEQ multiplex PCR; TCRdb stores in-frame clones only, minus some. The table lists tens of thousands of clones, over 65% of them singletons. The sequenced material came from PBMCs. The receptor set was obtained from a man aged 40-55 years in good health and CMV-seronegative. The CDR3 runs from the conserved cysteine through the conserved F or W. Fields, in order: D gene, V gene, J gene, clone size, CDR3 DNA, CDR3 protein. A D gene is named only where the DNA matches it firmly. Expanded clones get a size class; other rows say once, few or many, or leave the size out.

>TRBD1|TRBV10-2|TRBJ2-7|-
TGCGCCAGCCAAGGACAGGGGATCCACGAGCAGTACTTC
CASQGQGIHEQYF
>TRBD1|TRBV28|TRBJ2-5|-
TGTGCCAGCAGTTACGGGACAGTGAGGCAAGAGACCCAGTACTTC
CASSYGTVRQETQYF
>TRBD2|TRBV5-1|TRBJ2-1|-
TGCGCCAGCAGTTTGACTAGCGGGCTTAATGAGCAGTTCTTC
CASSLTSGLNEQFF
>TRBD2|TRBV7-3|TRBJ2-3|-
TGTGCCAGCAGCTCCGCTAGCGGGGATGCCACAGATACGCAGTATTTT
CASSSASGDATDTQYF
>TRBD1|TRBV14|TRBJ1-1|-
TGTGCCAGCAGCCAAGGGACAGGGAACACTGAAGCTTTCTTT
CASSQGTGNTEAFF
>-|TRBV30|TRBJ2-7|-
TGTGCCTGGTCACGGGACACAGTCTACGAGCAGTACTTC
CAWSRDTVYEQYF
>TRBD2|TRBV15|TRBJ2-4|-
TGTGCCACCAGTTCCGGGACTAGCGGGAGAGAGGCCAAAAACATTCAGTACTTC
CATSSGTSGREAKNIQYF
>-|TRBV11-3|TRBJ2-3|medium-sized
TGTGCCAGCAGCTTAAGGCGGGATAGCACAGATACGCAGTATTTT
CASSLRRDSTDTQYF
>TRBD1|TRBV6-5|TRBJ1-2|once
TGTGCCAGCAGGAGGACAGGGAACTATGGCTACACCTTC
CASRRTGNYGYTF
>TRBD2|TRBV7-2|TRBJ2-7|-
TGTGCCAGCAGTCCGGGACTAGCGGGCTACGAGCAGTACTTC
CASSPGLAGYEQYF
>TRBD2|TRBV28|TRBJ2-1|-
TGTGCCATCCCCCCCCTAGCGGGAGGGTCTGGCAATGAGCAGTTCTTC
CAIPPLAGGSGNEQFF
>-|TRBV19|TRBJ1-4|-
TGTGCCAGTAGCGGCAGGCCAACTAATGAAAAACTGTTTTTT
CASSGRPTNEKLFF
>TRBD2|TRBV27|TRBJ2-5|-
TGTGCCAGCCCCCACAGCGGGAGAAGTAATGAGACCCAGTACTTC
CASPHSGRSNETQYF
>-|TRBV6-5|TRBJ1-1|-
TGTGCCAGCAGCCCTAGGGGAGGGGGGACTGAAGCTTTCTTT
CASSPRGGGTEAFF
>-|TRBV6-1|TRBJ2-1|once
TGTGCCAGCACCCTCGGAGGGAATTCCTACAATGAGCAGTTCTTC
CASTLGGNSYNEQFF
>-|TRBV6-1|TRBJ1-2|-
TGTGCCAGCAAACTCTATGATGGCTACACCTTC
CASKLYDGYTF
>-|TRBV28|TRBJ2-4|-
TGTGCCAGCAGCCCAGGATTGGAAAACATTCAGTACTTC
CASSPGLENIQYF
>TRBD1|TRBV7-3|TRBJ2-2|-
TGTGCCAGCAGCTTAAGAGGGGGCGGCACCGGGGAGCTGTTTTTT
CASSLRGGGTGELFF
>-|TRBV28|TRBJ2-7|few
TGTGCCAGCAGATCCTCCGGGACACCCTACGAGCAGTACTTC
CASRSSGTPYEQYF
>-|TRBV30|TRBJ2-5|-
TGTGCCTGGAGTGTGAGAGAAAAAGAGACCCAGTACTTC
CAWSVREKETQYF
>TRBD1|TRBV19|TRBJ2-7|-
TGTGCCAGTAGTAGCCTTACCGGGACAGGTTACGACTTC
CASSSLTGTGYDF
>TRBD1|TRBV4-1|TRBJ2-7|-
TGCGCCAGCAGCCAAGGGACAGGGCCCTACGAGCAGTACTTC
CASSQGTGPYEQYF
>TRBD1|TRBV7-2|TRBJ1-4|-
TGTGCCAGCAGTTCGAGACAGGGCACTAATGAAAAACTGTTTTTT
CASSSRQGTNEKLFF
>TRBD1|TRBV2|TRBJ1-2|-
TGTGCCAGCAGGGCCGGGACAGGGTTCTATGGCTACACCTTC
CASRAGTGFYGYTF
>-|TRBV25-1|TRBJ2-7|-
TGTGCCAGCAGTGACGACAGGCACCCTTGGTACGAGCAGTACTTC
CASSDDRHPWYEQYF
>TRBD1|TRBV9|TRBJ2-7|-
TGTGCCAGCAGCGTAGAGCAGGGGGCCTCCTACGAGCAGTACTTC
CASSVEQGASYEQYF
>-|TRBV27|TRBJ1-2|few
TGTGCCAGCAGTTTATCGCCAGGGGACCGCTACACCTTC
CASSLSPGDRYTF
>-|TRBV9|TRBJ1-4|-
TGTGCCAGCAGCGAGGGGTGGCAGTTAAATGAAAAACTGTTTTTT
CASSEGWQLNEKLFF
>-|TRBV7-2|TRBJ1-1|-
TGTGCCAGCCAGAGGGAGGTGAACACTGAAGCTTTCTTT
CASQREVNTEAFF
>-|TRBV5-8|TRBJ2-1|once
TGTGCCAGCAGCTTCCCCCCGAGAGGCCGCGATGAGCAGTTCTTC
CASSFPPRGRDEQFF
>TRBD1|TRBV30|TRBJ1-3|-
TGTGCCTGGAGTCGGGAGGGGGCTATCATCGGAAACACCATATATTTT
CAWSREGAIIGNTIYF
>TRBD2|TRBV5-6|TRBJ2-1|few
TGTGCCAGCGGGGGGGATGGGCAGTTCTTC
CASGGDGQFF
>TRBD1|TRBV9|TRBJ1-2|-
TGTGCCAGCAGCGTTAAGGACAGGGGCTCTCCTGGCTACACCTTC
CASSVKDRGSPGYTF
>-|TRBV2|TRBJ2-1|-
TGTGCCAGCGGGAGAGCTTTGAATGAGCAGTTCTTC
CASGRALNEQFF
>TRBD2|TRBV27|TRBJ2-3|-
TGTGCCAGCAGTCTTGGACTAGCGGAAGTCACAGATACGCAGTATTTT
CASSLGLAEVTDTQYF